The rows below give T cell receptor beta chains drawn from one sample of a study of vaccination and CD4 T cells after COVID-19. MiXCR was run by TCRdb on the PCR reads, yielding one entry per CDR3 protein. The table records 7,500 to 9,500 distinct CDR3 sequences, approximately 50% of them present only once. Antigen specificity for these receptors is unknown. The sequenced sample consisted of CD4+ T cells from blood, cultured in vitro. These TCRs come from a human donor who had recovered from COVID-19. The CDR3 runs from the conserved cysteine through the conserved F or W.

CDR3aa,j_gene,v_gene,len
CSAREVGLAGGEQYF,TRBJ2-7,TRBV20-1,15
CSAKPVAGQESGATDTQYF,TRBJ2-3,TRBV20-1,19
CASSRQGAPDEQYF,TRBJ2-7,TRBV6-1,14
CASRTPGTDYGYTF,TRBJ1-2,TRBV6-1,14
CSAKKTVLNTGELFF,TRBJ2-2,TRBV20-1,15
CATSRDIGSPLHF,TRBJ1-6,TRBV15,13
CASSLQPRNRGYNSPLHF,TRBJ1-6,TRBV5-1,18
CASRAFNYGYTF,TRBJ1-2,TRBV5-4,12
CASSSRHTQNTGELFF,TRBJ2-2,TRBV28,16
CASSPRTGTNYGYTF,TRBJ1-2,TRBV6-1,15
CASSQGGTRATYEQYF,TRBJ2-7,TRBV11-2,16
CASSPQGAGGNSPLHF,TRBJ1-6,TRBV7-2,16
CASSYRTGGYSSYNSPPHF,TRBJ1-6,TRBV6-5,19
CASSPTGVNEQFF,TRBJ2-1,TRBV7-8,13
CATDSPGGETQYF,TRBJ2-5,TRBV24-1,13
CASSQVVLTGGDNEQFF,TRBJ2-1,TRBV14,17
CASSLGAYQETQYF,TRBJ2-5,TRBV5-8,14
CSASADRGLANYGYTF,TRBJ1-2,TRBV20-1,16
CASGTGPRETQYF,TRBJ2-5,TRBV7-2,13
CASSSRSLRETQYF,TRBJ2-5,TRBV6-5,14
CASRDRVNTGELFF,TRBJ2-2,TRBV2,14
CATSDAGQAGDTQYF,TRBJ2-3,TRBV24-1,15
CASSAQRGLNSPLHF,TRBJ1-6,TRBV27,15
CASRQSSGNTIYF,TRBJ1-3,TRBV6-2/TRBV6-3,13
CASSLARGGYGYTF,TRBJ1-2,TRBV7-2,14
CASSLGWQETQYF,TRBJ2-5,TRBV7-7,13
CATSRDSRAAEAFF,TRBJ1-1,TRBV15,14
CSASQLGGYGYTF,TRBJ1-2,TRBV20-1,13
CANNGGYTF,TRBJ1-2,TRBV27,9
CASRGNRDRGNTEAFF,TRBJ1-1,TRBV27,16
CASSQDRAYEQYF,TRBJ2-7,TRBV12-3/TRBV12-4,13